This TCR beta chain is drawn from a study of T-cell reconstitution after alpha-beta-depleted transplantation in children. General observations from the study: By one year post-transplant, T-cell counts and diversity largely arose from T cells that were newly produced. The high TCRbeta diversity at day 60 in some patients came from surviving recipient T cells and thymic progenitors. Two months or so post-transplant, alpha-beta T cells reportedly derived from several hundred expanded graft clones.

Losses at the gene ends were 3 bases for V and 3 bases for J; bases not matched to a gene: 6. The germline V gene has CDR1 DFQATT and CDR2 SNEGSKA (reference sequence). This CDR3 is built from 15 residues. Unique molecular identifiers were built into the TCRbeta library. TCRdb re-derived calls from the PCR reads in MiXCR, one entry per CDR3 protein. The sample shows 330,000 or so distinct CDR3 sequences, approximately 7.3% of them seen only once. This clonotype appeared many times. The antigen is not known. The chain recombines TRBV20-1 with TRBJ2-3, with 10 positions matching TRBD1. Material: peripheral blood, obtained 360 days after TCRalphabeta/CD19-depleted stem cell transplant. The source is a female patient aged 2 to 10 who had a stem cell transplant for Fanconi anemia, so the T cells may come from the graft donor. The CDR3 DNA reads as TGCAGTGCTAGTGGTCGGGACAGGGGAACAGATACGCAGTATTTT. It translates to CSASGRDRGTDTQYF.